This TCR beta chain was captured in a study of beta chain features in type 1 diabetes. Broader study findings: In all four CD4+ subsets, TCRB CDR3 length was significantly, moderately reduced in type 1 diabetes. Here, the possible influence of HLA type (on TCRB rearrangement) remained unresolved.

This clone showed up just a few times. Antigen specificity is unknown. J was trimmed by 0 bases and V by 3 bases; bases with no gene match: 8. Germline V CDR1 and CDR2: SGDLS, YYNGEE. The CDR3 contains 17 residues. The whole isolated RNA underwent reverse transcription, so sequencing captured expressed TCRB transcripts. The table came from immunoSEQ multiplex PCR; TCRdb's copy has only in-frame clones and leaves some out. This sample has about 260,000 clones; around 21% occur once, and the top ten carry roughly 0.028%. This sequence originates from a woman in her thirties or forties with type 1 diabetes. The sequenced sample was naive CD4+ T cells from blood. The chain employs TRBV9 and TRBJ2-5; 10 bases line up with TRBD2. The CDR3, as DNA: TGTGCCAGCAGCGCGGGAGGGCTAGCGGGGGACCAAGAGACCCAGTACTTC. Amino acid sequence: CASSAGGLAGDQETQYF.